The 25 T cell receptor beta chains listed next were all sequenced from one sample in a study of blood T cell repertoires in COVID-19. The repertoire was sequenced with immunoSEQ multiplex PCR; TCRdb's copy has only in-frame clones and lacks some. Among 90,000 to 150,000 clones listed, around 89% were seen once. The sequencing sample was made of peripheral blood. These receptors were obtained from a human donor with acute or convalescent COVID-19. The donor label of this sample is uncertain.

This clone has only one observation. V usage is TRBV29-1 and J usage is TRBJ2-3; 9 nucleotides agree with TRBD1. CDR3 length: 15 amino acids. V gave up 7 bases and J gave up 0 bases; unmatched junction bases: 8. From germline, CDR1 is SQVTM and CDR2 ANQGSEA. CDR3 nucleotide sequence: TGCAGCGGGACTTCACAGGGGGCTAGCACAGATACGCAGTATTTT. Translation: CSGTSQGASTDTQYF.

This clone showed up just a few times. This chain joins TRBV29-1 and TRBJ1-2; D is unresolved. The V end was cut by 5 bases, the J end by 6 bases, with 10 bases between. The CDR3 covers 11 residues. Germline CDR1 reads SQVTM; CDR2 reads ANQGSEA. The CDR3 loop reads CSVTRGDGYTF. CDR3 nucleotides: TGCAGCGTTACACGAGGTGATGGCTACACCTTC.

CDR3 bases: TGTGCCAGCAGGCTACAAGGGGGACAAGAGACCCAGTACTTC. It translates to CASRLQGGQETQYF. V and J are TRBV28 and TRBJ2-5; D perhaps matches TRBD1 (6 bases). Germline CDR1 and CDR2: MDHEN and SYDVKM. V was shortened by 6 bases and J by 2 bases, with 13 bases between the two germline ends. The CDR3 is 14 amino acids.

Concerning this clone itself: This sample includes further DNA sequences coding for the same CDR3. The chain is built from TRBV5-4 and TRBJ1-4, with 9 bases matching TRBD1. This CDR3 is 14 amino acids long. Germline values: CDR1 SGHNT, CDR2 YYREEE (reference sequence). V shed 2 bases and J 8 bases; nucleotides not matched to a gene: 4. The CDR3: CASSLQGAAEKLFF. CDR3 coding DNA: TGTGCCAGCAGCTTACAGGGGGCCGCGGAAAAACTGTTTTTT.

The chain recombines TRBV25-1 with TRBJ2-3; D is unresolved. Germline V CDR1 and CDR2: MGHDK, SYGVNS. V was trimmed by 4 bases and J by 0 bases, leaving 11 bases between them. The CDR3 totals 15 residues. Here the CDR3 DNA reads TGTGCCAGCAGTGCGGCTAGGAGTAGCACAGATACGCAGTATTTT. Its translation is CASSAARSSTDTQYF.

The CDR3 sequence: CASSEGQVWSDTQYF. As DNA, the CDR3 is TGTGCCAGCAGTGAAGGACAGGTTTGGTCAGATACGCAGTATTTT. The chain recombines TRBV25-1 with TRBJ2-3; 7 nucleotides match TRBD1. Trimming removed 2 bases from V and 4 bases from J; junction bases left unmatched: 6. This CDR3 comprises 15 residues. The germline gives CDR1 MGHDK, CDR2 SYGVNS.

The CDR3 nucleotides read TGCGCCAGCAGCTTGGCTGGGACTCACTCCTACAATGAGCAGTTCTTC. Its protein is CASSLAGTHSYNEQFF. This chain links TRBV5-1 with TRBJ2-1, with D possibly TRBD2 on 6 matching bases. Trimming took 0 bases from V and 0 from J, leaving 10 bases between them. The CDR3 loop spans 16 amino acids. Germline assignment: CDR1 SGHRS and CDR2 YFSETQ.

The chain recombines TRBV3-1 (or the pseudogene TRBV3-2) with TRBJ1-2; 9 bases are a match to TRBD1. Trimming cost V 1 base and J 0 bases; bases outside gene matches: 3. The CDR3 covers 16 residues. Germline lookup yields CDR1 LGHDT and CDR2 YNNKEL (reference sequence). Here the CDR3 DNA reads TGTGCCAGCAGCCAAGCGGACAGGGGTTCTAACTATGGCTACACCTTC. It codes for CASSQADRGSNYGYTF.

This clone rates as hyperexpanded (1% or more). The gene calls are TRBV9 and TRBJ2-7, with a weak D call TRBD2 (6 bases). The CDR3 is made up of 18 amino acids. Germline V CDR1 and CDR2: SGDLS, YYNGEE. Deletions cut 3 bases from V and 0 bases from J, with 22 bases between. The CDR3 here is CASSARVVGRAYSYEQYF. The CDR3, as DNA: TGTGCCAGCAGCGCGCGTGTTGTCGGGAGAGCCTACTCCTACGAGCAGTACTTC.

The chain combines TRBV28 with TRBJ2-7; 8 bases line up with TRBD1. The CDR3 extends over 14 amino acids. With 5 bases clipped from V and 3 bases from J, the junction kept 6 bases outside the gene matches. Germline CDR1 MDHEN, CDR2 SYDVKM. Written as DNA, the CDR3 is TGTGCCAGCAGTCGAATCGGACAGGGCTACGAGCAGTACTTC. This encodes CASSRIGQGYEQYF.

This clone has a single count. The chain has TRBV30 and TRBJ1-5; possibly TRBD1 for D (6 bases). The CDR3 runs 15 residues. In germline, CDR1 is GTSNPN, CDR2 SVGIG (reference sequence). The V gene lost 3 bases and the J gene lost 2 bases, with 14 bases spanning the gap. This CDR3 reads CAWRHGQGRNQPQHF. CDR3 coding DNA: TGTGCCTGGAGGCATGGTCAGGGGCGCAATCAGCCCCAGCATTTT. Combining the CDR3 with reference TRBV30 and TRBJ1-5 gives the whole variable domain SQTIHQWPATLVQPVGSPLSLECTVEGTSNPNLYWYRQAAGRGLQLLFYSVGIGQISSEVPQNLSASRPQDRQFILSSKKLLLSDSGFYLCAWRHGQGRNQPQHFGDGTRLSIL.

On this clone: Within the sample, other DNA sequences also encode this same CDR3. V gene TRBV6-5 combines with J gene TRBJ2-7; D may be TRBD1 (5 bases). In germline, CDR1 is MNHEY, CDR2 SVGAGI. The CDR3 loop spans 14 amino acids. Trimming left V 0 bases short and J 3 bases short, with 9 bases between. CDR3 residues: CASSYSGQGYEQYF. The CDR3 DNA is TGTGCCAGCAGTTACTCGGGGCAGGGCTACGAGCAGTACTTC.

V is TRBV4-2 and J is TRBJ2-3; D gene uncertain. Per germline, CDR1 LGHNA and CDR2 YNFKEQ. There are 16 residues in the CDR3. Trimming removed 1 base at V and 4 bases at J, with 15 bases between. DNA of the CDR3: TGTGCCAGCAGCCAAGTTTTATCGGTCAGGTCAGATACGCAGTATTTT. Its protein is CASSQVLSVRSDTQYF.

The rearrangement joins TRBV2 to TRBJ2-5; 9 bases align to TRBD2. Germline V gene lookup returns CDR1 SNHLY and CDR2 FYNNEI. The CDR3 runs to 13 residues. The ends lost 9 bases at V and 5 bases at J; junction bases unmatched: 7. CDR3 protein: CASLAGEGETQYF. As DNA, the CDR3 is TGTGCCAGTTTAGCGGGGGAGGGTGAGACCCAGTACTTC.

This sequence joins TRBV4-1 and TRBJ1-3; no clear D gene. This CDR3 has 18 residues. Germline V lookup: CDR1 MGHRA, CDR2 YSYEKL. Trimming shortened V by 0 bases and J by 0 bases, and 15 bases separated the two germline ends. The CDR3 DNA is TGCGCCAGCAGCCAAGATCCGCCGGGTCGTTCCTCTGGAAACACCATATATTTT. Translation: CASSQDPPGRSSGNTIYF.

V and J are TRBV28 and TRBJ1-1; D unclear. CDR1 MDHEN and CDR2 SYDVKM come from the germline V gene. Trimming removed 2 bases from V and 5 bases from J, with 9 bases in between. The CDR3 has 13 amino acids. The CDR3 sequence is CASSLGEWTEAFF. The CDR3 DNA follows: TGTGCCAGCAGTTTAGGGGAGTGGACTGAAGCTTTCTTT. The full variable domain, completed using reference TRBV28 and TRBJ1-1, is DVKVTQSSRYLVKRTGEKVFLECVQDMDHENMFWYRQDPGLGLRLIYFSYDVKMKEKGDIPEGYSVSREKKERFSLILESASTNQTSMYLCASSLGEWTEAFFGQGTRLTVV.

V and J are TRBV7-6 and TRBJ1-4; no reliable D call. The CDR3 has 15 amino acids. Germline-derived CDR1 and CDR2 are SGHVS and FNYEAQ. V was clipped by 1 base and J by 5 bases, with 11 bases between them. The CDR3 nucleotides read TGTGCCAGCAGCTTAGAGGCTGACACGAATGAAAAACTGTTTTTT. Protein product: CASSLEADTNEKLFF.

The chain employs TRBV5-6 and TRBJ1-2; TRBD1 might be the D (5 bases). CDR3 size: 15 residues. Germline CDR1 reads SGHDT; CDR2 reads YYEEEE. The V end lost 4 bases, the J end lost 4 bases, and 17 bases lay between the germline ends. The CDR3 loop is CASSLNGGRSYGYTF. CDR3 DNA sequence: TGTGCCAGCAGCCTAAACGGGGGACGGTCCTATGGCTACACCTTC.

This chain links TRBV27 with TRBJ2-1, with TRBD1 identical over 10 bases. Germline CDR1 reads MNHEY; CDR2 reads SMNVEV (reference sequence). V dropped 5 bases and J dropped 7; count of bases not matched to a gene: 14. The CDR3 runs 17 residues. The CDR3: CASSLWTGGNGWNEQFF. CDR3 in DNA: TGTGCCAGCAGTCTATGGACAGGGGGGAATGGGTGGAATGAGCAGTTCTTC.

The V gene is TRBV19, the J gene TRBJ2-3, with TRBD2 as a possible D gene (5 bases). This CDR3 is built from 13 residues. Between the trimmed V and J ends, which lost 1 base and 6 bases, there was a span of 8 bases. The germline CDR1 and CDR2 sequences are LNHDA and SQIVND (reference sequence). CDR3: CASSIARRDTQYF. CDR3 DNA: TGTGCCAGTAGTATAGCCCGGAGGGATACGCAGTATTTT.

The chain is built from TRBV19 and TRBJ2-7, with TRBD2 matching over 15 bases. Germline CDR1 and CDR2: LNHDA and SQIVND (reference sequence). This CDR3 has 18 amino acids. V lost 5 bases, J lost 0 bases, and 8 bases stayed unmatched. CDR3 amino acids: CASSSGLAGGQDSYEQYF. In DNA form, the CDR3 reads TGTGCCAGTAGTTCGGGACTAGCGGGGGGCCAAGACTCCTACGAGCAGTACTTC.

The rearrangement uses TRBV7-2 and TRBJ1-6; D remains ambiguous. Germline V lookup: CDR1 SGHTA, CDR2 FQGNSA. CDR3 length equals 14 residues. Deletions cut 1 base from V and 8 bases from J, with 9 bases between. CDR3 loop: CASSLGHLDSPLHF. The CDR3, as DNA: TGTGCCAGCAGCTTAGGACACCTTGATTCACCCCTCCACTTT.

The chain carries TRBV4-3 and TRBJ2-3; 7 bases fit TRBD2. V lost 3 bases to trimming and J lost 8 bases; unmatched junction nucleotides: 17. CDR3 length: 17 residues. Germline values: CDR1 LGHNA, CDR2 YSLEER. CDR3 in DNA: TGCGCCAGCAGCCAGAGCGGGACTCCTGAATTCTTGGGTACGCAGTATTTT. This codes for CASSQSGTPEFLGTQYF.

The J gene is TRBJ1-2, the V gene TRBV7-9; possible D gene TRBD1, 6 bases. V was cut by 1 base and J by 7 bases, with 10 bases left in between. Germline loops: CDR1 SEHNR, CDR2 FQNEAQ (reference sequence). The CDR3 spans 13 residues. As DNA, the CDR3 is TGTGCCAGCAGCTTAGACACAGGGAGTGGCTACACCTTC. Translated: CASSLDTGSGYTF.

V gene TRBV6-5 combines with J gene TRBJ2-1; TRBD2 aligns across 10 bases. Germline-derived CDR1 and CDR2 are MNHEY and SVGAGI. This CDR3 has 15 amino acids. Trimming took 4 bases from V and 5 from J; bases not matched to a gene: 5. CDR3 in amino acids: CASSSWTSGDNEQFF. In DNA form, the CDR3 reads TGTGCCAGCAGTTCGTGGACTAGCGGCGACAATGAGCAGTTCTTC.